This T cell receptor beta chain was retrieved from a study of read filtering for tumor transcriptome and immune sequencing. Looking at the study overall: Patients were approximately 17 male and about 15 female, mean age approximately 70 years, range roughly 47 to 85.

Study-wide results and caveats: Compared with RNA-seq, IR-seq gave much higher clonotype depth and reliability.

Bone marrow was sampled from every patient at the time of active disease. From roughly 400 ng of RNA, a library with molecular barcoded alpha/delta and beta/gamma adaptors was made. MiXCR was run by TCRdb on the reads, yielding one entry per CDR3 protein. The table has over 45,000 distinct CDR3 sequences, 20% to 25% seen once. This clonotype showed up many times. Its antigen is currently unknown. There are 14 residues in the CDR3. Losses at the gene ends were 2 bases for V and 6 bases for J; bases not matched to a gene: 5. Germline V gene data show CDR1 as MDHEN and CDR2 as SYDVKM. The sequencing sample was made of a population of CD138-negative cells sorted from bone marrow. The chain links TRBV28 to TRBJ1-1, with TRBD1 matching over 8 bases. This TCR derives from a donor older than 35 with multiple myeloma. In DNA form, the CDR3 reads TGTGCCAGCAGTTTACAAGGGACAGGCTCTGAAGCTTTCTTT. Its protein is CASSLQGTGSEAFF.